This T cell receptor beta chain was retrieved from a study of cytomegalovirus exposure and HLA in healthy donors. Trimming removed 4 bases from V and 2 bases from J; junction bases left unmatched: 10. From germline, CDR1 is LNHDA and CDR2 SQIVND (reference sequence). This CDR3 is 17 amino acids long. Profiled with immunoSEQ multiplex PCR; TCRdb holds only in-frame clones, not every one. The repertoire holds more than 250,000 clones, with 80% to 95% as singletons. Sequenced input: PBMCs. This receptor was identified in a woman in her 30s in good health and CMV-seronegative. This chain joins TRBV19 and TRBJ1-5; 8 positions agree with TRBD1. CDR3 bases: TGTGCCAGTAGTAAATATCAGGGGGCGAACGGCAATCAGCCCCAGCATTTT. Its translation: CASSKYQGANGNQPQHF.